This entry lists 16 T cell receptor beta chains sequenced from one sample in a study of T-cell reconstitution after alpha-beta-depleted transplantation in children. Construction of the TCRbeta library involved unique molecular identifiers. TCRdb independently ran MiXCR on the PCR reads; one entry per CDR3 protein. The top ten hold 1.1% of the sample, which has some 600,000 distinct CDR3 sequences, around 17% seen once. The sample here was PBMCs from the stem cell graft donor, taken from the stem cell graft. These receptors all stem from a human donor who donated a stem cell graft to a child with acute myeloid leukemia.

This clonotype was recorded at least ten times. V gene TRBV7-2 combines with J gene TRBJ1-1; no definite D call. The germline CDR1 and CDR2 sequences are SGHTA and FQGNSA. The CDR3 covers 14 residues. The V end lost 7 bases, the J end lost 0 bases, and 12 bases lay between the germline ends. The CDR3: CASTKEVMNTEAFF. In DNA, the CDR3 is TGTGCCAGCACCAAGGAAGTCATGAACACTGAAGCTTTCTTT.

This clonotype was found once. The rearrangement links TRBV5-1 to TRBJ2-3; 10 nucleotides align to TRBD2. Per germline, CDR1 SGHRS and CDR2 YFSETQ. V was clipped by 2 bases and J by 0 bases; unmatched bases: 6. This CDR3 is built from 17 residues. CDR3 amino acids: CASSFARLAGSTDTQYF. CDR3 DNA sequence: TGCGCCAGCAGCTTCGCGCGACTAGCGGGTAGCACAGATACGCAGTATTTT.

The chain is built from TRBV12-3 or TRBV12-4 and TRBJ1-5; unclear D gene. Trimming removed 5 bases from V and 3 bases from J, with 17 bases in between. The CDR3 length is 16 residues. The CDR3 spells CASSLLYLEDNQPQHF. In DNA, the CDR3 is TGTGCCAGCAGTCTTTTATACCTCGAAGACAATCAGCCCCAGCATTTT.

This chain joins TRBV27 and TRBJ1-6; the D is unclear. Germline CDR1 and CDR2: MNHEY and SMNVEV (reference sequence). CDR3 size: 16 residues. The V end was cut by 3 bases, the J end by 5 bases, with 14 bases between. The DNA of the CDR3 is TGTGCCAGCAGTTTTCAGTCCCCGGAGAATAATTCACCCCTCCACTTT. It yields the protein CASSFQSPENNSPLHF.

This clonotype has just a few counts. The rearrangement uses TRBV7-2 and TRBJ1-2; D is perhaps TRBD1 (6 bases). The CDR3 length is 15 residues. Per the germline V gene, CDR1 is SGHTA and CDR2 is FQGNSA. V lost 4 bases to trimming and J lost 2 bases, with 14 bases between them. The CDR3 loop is CASSWQDSLNYGYTF. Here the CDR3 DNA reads TGTGCCAGCAGCTGGCAGGACAGTTTAAACTATGGCTACACCTTC.

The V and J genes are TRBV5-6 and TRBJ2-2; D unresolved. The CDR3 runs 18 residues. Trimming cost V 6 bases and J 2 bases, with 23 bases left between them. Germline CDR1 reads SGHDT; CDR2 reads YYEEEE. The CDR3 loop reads CASTANSLSNINTGELFF. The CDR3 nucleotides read TGTGCCAGCACGGCCAACTCCCTCTCAAATATCAACACCGGGGAGCTGTTTTTT.

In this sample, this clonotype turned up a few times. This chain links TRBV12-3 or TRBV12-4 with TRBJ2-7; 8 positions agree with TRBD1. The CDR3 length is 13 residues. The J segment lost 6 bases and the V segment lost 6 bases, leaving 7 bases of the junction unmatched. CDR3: CASSSRGQGEQYV. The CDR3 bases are TGTGCCAGCAGCTCCAGGGGGCAGGGCGAGCAGTACGTC.

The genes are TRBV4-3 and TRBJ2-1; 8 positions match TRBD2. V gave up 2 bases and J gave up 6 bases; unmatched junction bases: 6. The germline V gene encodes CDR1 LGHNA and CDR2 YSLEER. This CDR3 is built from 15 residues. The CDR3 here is CASSQPGLGANEQFF. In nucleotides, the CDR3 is TGCGCCAGCAGCCAACCGGGACTAGGTGCCAATGAGCAGTTCTTC.

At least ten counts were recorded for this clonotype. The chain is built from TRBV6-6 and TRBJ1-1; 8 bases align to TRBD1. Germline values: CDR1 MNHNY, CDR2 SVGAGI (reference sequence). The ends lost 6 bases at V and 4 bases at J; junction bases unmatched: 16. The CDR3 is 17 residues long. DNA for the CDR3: TGTGCCAGCAGCCAACGACAGGGGAAGGGTGGGGCCACTGAAGCTTTCTTT. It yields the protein CASSQRQGKGGATEAFF.

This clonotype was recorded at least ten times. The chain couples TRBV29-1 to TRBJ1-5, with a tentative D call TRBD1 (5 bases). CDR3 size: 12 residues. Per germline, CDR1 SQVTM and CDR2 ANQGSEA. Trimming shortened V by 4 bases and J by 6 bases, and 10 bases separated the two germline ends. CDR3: CSVVSGTQPQHF. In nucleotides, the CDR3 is TGCAGCGTTGTGTCAGGGACTCAGCCCCAGCATTTT. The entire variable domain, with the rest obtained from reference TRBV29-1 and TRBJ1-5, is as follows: SAVISQKPSRDICQRGTSLTIQCQVDSQVTMMFWYRQQPGQSLTLIATANQGSEATYESGFVIDKFPISRPNLTFSTLTVSNMSPEDSSIYLCSVVSGTQPQHFGDGTRLSIL.

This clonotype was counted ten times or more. The CDR3 DNA follows: TGTGCCAGCAGTTACGGCGGGGAGCTGTTTTTT. This codes for CASSYGGELFF. The rearrangement uses TRBV12-3 or TRBV12-4 and TRBJ2-2; D not resolved. The CDR3 runs 11 residues. Trimming cost V 4 bases and J 7 bases, with 4 bases left between them.

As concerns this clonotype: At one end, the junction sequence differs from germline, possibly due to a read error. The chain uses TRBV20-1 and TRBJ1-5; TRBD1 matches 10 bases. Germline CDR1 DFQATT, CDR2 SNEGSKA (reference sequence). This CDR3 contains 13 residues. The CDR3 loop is CSAWTGGNQPQNF. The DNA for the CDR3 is TGCAGTGCATGGACAGGGGGGAATCAGCCCCAGAATTTT.

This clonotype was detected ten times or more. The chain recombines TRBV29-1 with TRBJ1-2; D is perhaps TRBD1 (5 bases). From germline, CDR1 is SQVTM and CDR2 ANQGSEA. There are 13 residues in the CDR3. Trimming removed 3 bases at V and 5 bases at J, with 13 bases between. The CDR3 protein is CSVEGRVRYGYTF. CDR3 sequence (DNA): TGCAGCGTTGAGGGCAGGGTGAGGTATGGCTACACCTTC.

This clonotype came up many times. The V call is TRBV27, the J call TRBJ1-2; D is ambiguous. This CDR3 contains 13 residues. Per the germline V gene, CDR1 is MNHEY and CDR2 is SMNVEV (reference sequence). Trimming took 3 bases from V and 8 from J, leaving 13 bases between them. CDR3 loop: CASSLVPLEGYTF. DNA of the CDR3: TGTGCCAGCAGTTTGGTTCCCTTGGAGGGCTACACCTTC.

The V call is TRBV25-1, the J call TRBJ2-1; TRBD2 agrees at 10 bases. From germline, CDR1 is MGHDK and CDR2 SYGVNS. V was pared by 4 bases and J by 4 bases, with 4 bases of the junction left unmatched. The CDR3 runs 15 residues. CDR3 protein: CASSGERGGYNEQFF. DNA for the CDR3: TGTGCCAGCAGTGGAGAGCGGGGGGGATACAATGAGCAGTTCTTC.

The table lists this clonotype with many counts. CDR3 coding DNA: TGCAGTGCTAGAGATTTGGGGGATGGCTACACCTTC. As protein: CSARDLGDGYTF. The rearrangement uses TRBV20-1 and TRBJ1-2; D is perhaps TRBD1 (5 bases). The CDR3 loop spans 12 amino acids. Germline V CDR1 and CDR2: DFQATT, SNEGSKA (reference sequence). V was cut by 0 bases and J by 6 bases, with 8 bases left in between.